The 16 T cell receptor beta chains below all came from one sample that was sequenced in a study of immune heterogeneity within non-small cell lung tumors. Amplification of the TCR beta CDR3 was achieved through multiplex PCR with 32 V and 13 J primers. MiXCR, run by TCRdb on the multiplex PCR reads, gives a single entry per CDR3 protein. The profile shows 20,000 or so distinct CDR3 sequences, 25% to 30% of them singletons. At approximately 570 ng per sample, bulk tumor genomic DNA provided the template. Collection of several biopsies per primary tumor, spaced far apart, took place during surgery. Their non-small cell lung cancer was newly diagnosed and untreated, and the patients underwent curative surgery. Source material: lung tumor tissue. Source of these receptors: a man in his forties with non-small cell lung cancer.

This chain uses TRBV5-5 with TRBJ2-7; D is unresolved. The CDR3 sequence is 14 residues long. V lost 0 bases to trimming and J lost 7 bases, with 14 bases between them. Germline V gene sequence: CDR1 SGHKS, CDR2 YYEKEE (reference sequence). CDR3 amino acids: CASSLGRNAWEQYF. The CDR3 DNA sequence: TGTGCCAGCAGCTTGGGGAGAAACGCTTGGGAGCAGTACTTC.

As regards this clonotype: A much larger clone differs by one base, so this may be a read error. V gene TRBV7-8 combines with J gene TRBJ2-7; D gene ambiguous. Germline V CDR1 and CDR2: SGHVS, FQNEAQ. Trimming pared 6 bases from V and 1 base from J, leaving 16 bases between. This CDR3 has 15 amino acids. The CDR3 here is CASRSLVGISYEQYF. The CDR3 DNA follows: TGTGCCAGCAGGTCCCTTGTGGGGATATCCTACGAGCAGTACTTC. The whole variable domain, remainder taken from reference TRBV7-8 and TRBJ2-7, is GAGVSQSPRYKVAKRGQDVALRCDPISGHVSLFWYQQALGQGPEFLTYFQNEAQLDKSGLPSDRFFAERPEGSVSTLKIQRTQQEDSAVYLCASRSLVGISYEQYFGPGTRLTVT.

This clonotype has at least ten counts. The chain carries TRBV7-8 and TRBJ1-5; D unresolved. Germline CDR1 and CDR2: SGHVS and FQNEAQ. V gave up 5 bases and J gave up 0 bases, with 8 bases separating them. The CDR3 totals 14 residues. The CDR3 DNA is TGTGCCAGCAGCGTACAGTATAGCAATCAGCCCCAGCATTTT. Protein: CASSVQYSNQPQHF.

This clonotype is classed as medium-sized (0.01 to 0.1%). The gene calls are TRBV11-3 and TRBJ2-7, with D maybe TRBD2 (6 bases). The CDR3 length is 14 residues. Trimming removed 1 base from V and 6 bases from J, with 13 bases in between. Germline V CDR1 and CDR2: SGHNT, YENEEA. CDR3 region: CASSLGGAGGEQYF. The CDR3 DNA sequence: TGTGCCAGCAGCTTAGGAGGGGCCGGGGGCGAGCAGTACTTC.

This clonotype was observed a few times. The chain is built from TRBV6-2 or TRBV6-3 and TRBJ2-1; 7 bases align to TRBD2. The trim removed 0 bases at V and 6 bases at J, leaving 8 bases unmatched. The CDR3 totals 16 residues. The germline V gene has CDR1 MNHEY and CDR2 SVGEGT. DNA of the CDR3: TGTGCCAGCAGTTACTCGGGGGGGGGTCGACTCAATGAGCAGTTCTTC. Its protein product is CASSYSGGGRLNEQFF.

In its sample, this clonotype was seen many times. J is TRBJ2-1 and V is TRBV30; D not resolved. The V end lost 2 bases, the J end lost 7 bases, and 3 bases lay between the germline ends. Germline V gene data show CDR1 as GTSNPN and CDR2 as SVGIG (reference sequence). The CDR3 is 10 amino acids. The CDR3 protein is CAWSRNEQFF. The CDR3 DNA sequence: TGTGCCTGGAGTCGAAATGAGCAGTTCTTC.

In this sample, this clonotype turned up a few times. CDR3 sequence: CASNIYRVRNTEAFF. The CDR3 bases are TGTGCCAGTAATATTTACAGGGTAAGAAACACTGAAGCTTTCTTT. The chain recombines TRBV12-3 or TRBV12-4 with TRBJ1-1; D possibly corresponds to TRBD1 (6 bases). V was cut by 9 bases and J by 2 bases, with 19 bases left in between. This CDR3 has 15 amino acids.

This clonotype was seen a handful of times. CDR3 DNA: TGTGCTAGTGGTTTGGTAAGAGCGGGAGATAATGAGCAGTTCTTC. Translating gives CASGLVRAGDNEQFF. The chain combines TRBV12-5 with TRBJ2-1; 8 nucleotides line up with TRBD2. The germline V gene encodes CDR1 LGHNT and CDR2 FRNRAP. Unmatched junction bases numbered 5, after V lost 0 bases and J lost 7 bases. The CDR3 consists of 15 residues. Combining the CDR3 with reference TRBV12-5 and TRBJ2-1 gives the whole variable domain DARVTQTPRHKVTEMGQEVTMRCQPILGHNTVFWYRQTMMQGLELLAYFRNRAPLDDSGMPKDRFSAEMPDATLATLKIQPSEPRDSAVYFCASGLVRAGDNEQFFGPGTRLTVL.

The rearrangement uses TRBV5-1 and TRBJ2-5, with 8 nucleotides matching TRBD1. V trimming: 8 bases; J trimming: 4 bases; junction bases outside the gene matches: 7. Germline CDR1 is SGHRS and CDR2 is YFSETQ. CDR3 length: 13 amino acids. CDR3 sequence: CASSVDRAETQYF. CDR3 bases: TGCGCCAGTAGCGTGGACAGGGCAGAGACCCAGTACTTC.

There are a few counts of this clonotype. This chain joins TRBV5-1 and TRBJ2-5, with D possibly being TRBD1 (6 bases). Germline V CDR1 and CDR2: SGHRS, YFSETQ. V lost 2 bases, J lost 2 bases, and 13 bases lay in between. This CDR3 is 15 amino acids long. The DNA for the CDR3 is TGCGCCAGCAGCTTCCACTCAGGGGCGCAAGAGACCCAGTACTTC. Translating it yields CASSFHSGAQETQYF. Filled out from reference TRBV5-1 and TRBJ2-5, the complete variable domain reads KAGVTQTPRYLIKTRGQQVTLSCSPISGHRSVSWYQQTPGQGLQFLFEYFSETQRNKGNFPGRFSGRQFSNSRSEMNVSTLELGDSALYLCASSFHSGAQETQYFGPGTRLLVL.

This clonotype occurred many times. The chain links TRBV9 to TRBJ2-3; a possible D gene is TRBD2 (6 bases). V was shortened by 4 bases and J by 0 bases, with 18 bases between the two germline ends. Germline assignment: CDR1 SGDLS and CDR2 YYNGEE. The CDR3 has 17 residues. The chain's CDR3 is CASSPPPIAGSTDTQYF. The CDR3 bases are TGTGCCAGCAGCCCCCCCCCTATTGCGGGAAGCACAGATACGCAGTATTTT.

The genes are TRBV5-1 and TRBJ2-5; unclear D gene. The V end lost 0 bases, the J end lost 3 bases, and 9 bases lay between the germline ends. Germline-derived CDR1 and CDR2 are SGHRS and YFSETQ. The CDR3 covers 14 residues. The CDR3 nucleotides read TGCGCCAGCAGCTTGGCCGTTCGAGAAGAGACCCAGTACTTC. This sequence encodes CASSLAVREETQYF.

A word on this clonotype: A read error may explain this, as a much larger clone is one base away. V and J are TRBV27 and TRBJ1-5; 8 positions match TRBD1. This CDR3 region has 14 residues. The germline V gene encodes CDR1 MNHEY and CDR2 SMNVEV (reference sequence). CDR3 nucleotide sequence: TGTGCCAGCAGTTTTTTACAGGGGGACCAGCCCAAGCATTTT. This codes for CASSFLQGDQPKHF.

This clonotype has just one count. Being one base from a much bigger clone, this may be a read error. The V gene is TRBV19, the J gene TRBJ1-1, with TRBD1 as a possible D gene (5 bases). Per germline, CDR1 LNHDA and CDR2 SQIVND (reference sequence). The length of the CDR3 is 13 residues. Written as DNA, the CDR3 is TGTGCCAGTAAAGAGGGAAGAGGGACTGAATCTTTCTTT. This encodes CASKEGRGTESFF.

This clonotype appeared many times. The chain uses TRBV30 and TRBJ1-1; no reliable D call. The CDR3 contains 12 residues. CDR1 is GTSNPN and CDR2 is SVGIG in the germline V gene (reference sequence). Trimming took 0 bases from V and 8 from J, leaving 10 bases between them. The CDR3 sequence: CAWSVIRVEAFF. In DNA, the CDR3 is TGTGCCTGGAGTGTAATAAGAGTCGAAGCTTTCTTT. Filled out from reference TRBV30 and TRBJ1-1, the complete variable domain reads SQTIHQWPATLVQPVGSPLSLECTVEGTSNPNLYWYRQAAGRGLQLLFYSVGIGQISSEVPQNLSASRPQDRQFILSSKKLLLSDSGFYLCAWSVIRVEAFFGQGTRLTVV.

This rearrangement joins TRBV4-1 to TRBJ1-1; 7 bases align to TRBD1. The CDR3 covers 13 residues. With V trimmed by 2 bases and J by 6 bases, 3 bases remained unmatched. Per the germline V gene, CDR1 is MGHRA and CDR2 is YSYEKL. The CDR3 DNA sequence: TGCGCCAGCAGCCAAAGGGGGCTAGCTGAAGCTTTCTTT. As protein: CASSQRGLAEAFF.